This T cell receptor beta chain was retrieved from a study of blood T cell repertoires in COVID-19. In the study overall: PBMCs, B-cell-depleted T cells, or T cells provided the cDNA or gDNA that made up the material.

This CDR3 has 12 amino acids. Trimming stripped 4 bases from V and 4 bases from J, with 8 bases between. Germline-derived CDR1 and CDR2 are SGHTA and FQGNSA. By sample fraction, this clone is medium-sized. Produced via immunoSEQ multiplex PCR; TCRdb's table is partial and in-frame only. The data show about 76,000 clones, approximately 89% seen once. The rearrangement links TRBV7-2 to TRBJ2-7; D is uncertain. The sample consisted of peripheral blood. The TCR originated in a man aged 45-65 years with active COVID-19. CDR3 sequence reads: CASSSQHYEQYF. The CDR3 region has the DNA TGTGCCAGCAGCTCACAGCATTACGAGCAGTACTTC.